The subject of this entry is one T cell receptor beta chain. These data come from a study of T cell responses to AZD1222 COVID-19 vaccine. Pooling of second doses given at about 4 or about 12 weeks was done. Data came from immunoSEQ multiplex PCR; TCRdb stores just in-frame clones and leaves some out. Here the sample spans roughly 99,000 clones, around 90% being singletons. This TCR came from an adult who received the AZD1222 COVID-19 vaccine. The starting material was peripheral blood, obtained 28 days after the second AZD1222 dose.

This CDR3 is CASSPTSPTSGRTDTQYF. CDR3 coding DNA: TGCGCCAGCAGCCCCACTAGTCCGACTAGCGGGAGGACAGATACGCAGTATTTT. The chain links TRBV5-1 to TRBJ2-3; 13 bases map to TRBD2. The CDR3 is made up of 18 amino acids. Trimming cost V 4 bases and J 3 bases; bases outside gene matches: 11. CDR1 and CDR2 from the germline V gene are SGHRS and YFSETQ.